The 11 T cell receptor beta chains in this list originate from one sample, sequenced in a study of blood T cell repertoires in COVID-19. The data were produced by immunoSEQ multiplex PCR, yet TCRdb's version contains in-frame clones alone and is incomplete. Seen here are about 230,000 clones, 70% to 90% observed once, and the top ten hold roughly 2.6%. The sequencing sample was made of peripheral blood. The receptors were gathered from a man younger than 40 with COVID-19, enrolled during active disease.

The CDR3 DNA reads TGTGCCAGCAGTGAAGAACAGATCGCTGGCTATGGCTACACCTTC. This codes for CASSEEQIAGYGYTF. J is TRBJ1-2 and V is TRBV2; D uncertain. Between the trimmed V and J ends, which lost 1 base and 4 bases, there was a span of 13 bases. The CDR3 contains 15 residues. CDR1 and CDR2 (germline): SNHLY, FYNNEI. The complete variable domain, with remaining parts taken from reference TRBV2 and TRBJ1-2, reads EPEVTQTPSHQVTQMGQEVILRCVPISNHLYFYWYRQILGQKVEFLVSFYNNEISEKSEIFDDQFSVERPDGSNFTLKIRSTKLEDSAMYFCASSEEQIAGYGYTFGSGTRLTVV.

The gene calls are TRBV6-2 or TRBV6-3 and TRBJ2-7; 9 bases line up with TRBD1. This CDR3 has 14 amino acids. V was clipped by 5 bases and J by 1 base; unmatched bases: 3. From germline, CDR1 is MNHEY and CDR2 SVGEGT. Here the CDR3 DNA reads TGTGCCAGCAGTACCGGACAGGGGTCCTACGAGCAGTACTTC. It specifies CASSTGQGSYEQYF.

J is TRBJ1-1 and V is TRBV5-4; 7 bases fit TRBD1. V lost 4 bases, J lost 3 bases, and 6 bases stayed unmatched. This CDR3 contains 14 residues. Germline assignment: CDR1 SGHNT and CDR2 YYREEE (reference sequence). DNA for the CDR3: TGTGCCAGCAGCAAGGGACAGTTGGACACTGAAGCTTTCTTT. Encoded protein: CASSKGQLDTEAFF.

This clone appeared once. The V call is TRBV4-1, the J call TRBJ1-2; D is perhaps TRBD1 (6 bases). This CDR3 contains 19 residues. Between the trimmed V and J ends, which lost 5 bases and 4 bases, there was a span of 29 bases. Germline CDR1 reads MGHRA; CDR2 reads YSYEKL. Written as DNA, the CDR3 is TGCGCCAGCAGCATACAATTCAGCTTAGCGGGGGGGCTCGGCTATGGCTACACCTTC. Its translation is CASSIQFSLAGGLGYGYTF.

V is TRBV7-2 and J is TRBJ1-5; D is undetermined. The germline V and J ends were trimmed by 6 bases and 0 bases, with 21 bases remaining between them. From germline, CDR1 is SGHTA and CDR2 FQGNSA. There are 18 residues in the CDR3. The CDR3 loop is CASSPGWAEPTSNQPQHF. In nucleotides, the CDR3 is TGTGCCAGCAGTCCTGGGTGGGCAGAACCGACTAGCAATCAGCCCCAGCATTTT. Using reference TRBV7-2 and TRBJ1-5 for the parts outside the CDR3, the full variable domain is GAGVSQSPSNKVTEKGKDVELRCDPISGHTALYWYRQSLGQGLEFLIYFQGNSAPDKSGLPSDRFSAERTGGSVSTLTIQRTQQEDSAVYLCASSPGWAEPTSNQPQHFGDGTRLSIL.

This clone came up once. The chain links TRBV7-2 to TRBJ2-7; 8 nucleotides match TRBD2. Per the germline V gene, CDR1 is SGHTA and CDR2 is FQGNSA. The CDR3 is 15 amino acids. Losses at the gene ends were 5 bases for V and 5 bases for J; bases not matched to a gene: 11. The CDR3 nucleotides read TGTGCCAGCAGCCTAACCGGGGGGGGATGGGACGAGCAGTACTTC. Its translation: CASSLTGGGWDEQYF.

V usage is TRBV24-1 and J usage is TRBJ2-3; D is perhaps TRBD2 (6 bases). With 3 bases removed from V and 0 bases from J, the gap between germline ends came to 15 bases. Germline-derived CDR1 and CDR2 are KGHDR and SFDVKD. The CDR3 length is 17 residues. This CDR3 is CATSDTGTSSSTDTQYF. The CDR3 DNA is TGTGCCACCAGTGATACGGGGACTTCCTCTAGCACAGATACGCAGTATTTT.

This rearrangement joins TRBV7-2 to TRBJ2-5; no definite D call. The V gene's germline CDR1 is SGHTA and CDR2 FQGNSA. Trimming left V 0 bases short and J 5 bases short, with 4 bases between. There are 12 residues in the CDR3. CDR3 loop: CASSLARETQYF. The CDR3 nucleotides read TGTGCCAGCAGCTTAGCGCGTGAGACCCAGTACTTC.

The CDR3 nucleotides are TGTGCTAGTGGTCCAGGGGGCTACACTGAAGCTTTCTTT. Amino acid sequence: CASGPGGYTEAFF. The chain uses TRBV12-5 and TRBJ1-1, with TRBD1 matching 8 bases. Per germline, CDR1 LGHNT and CDR2 FRNRAP. V lost 5 bases and J lost 3; bases outside the gene matches: 2. The CDR3 sequence is 13 residues long.

This clone was recorded at least ten times. The rearrangement joins TRBV3-1 (or the pseudogene TRBV3-2) to TRBJ1-1, with D perhaps TRBD1 (5 bases). Between the trimmed V and J ends, which lost 4 bases and 8 bases, there was a span of 14 bases. CDR1 and CDR2 (germline): LGHDT, YNNKEL (reference sequence). This CDR3 is 13 amino acids long. The CDR3, as DNA: TGTGCCAGCAGCCCTAGGGGCCAGTCGGAAGCTTTCTTT. This translates into CASSPRGQSEAFF.

V is TRBV5-1 and J is TRBJ2-7; possible D gene TRBD1, 6 bases. The ends were cut back, 2 bases at V and 6 bases at J, with 18 bases in the middle. Germline V gene data show CDR1 as SGHRS and CDR2 as YFSETQ. This CDR3 region has 15 residues. The chain's CDR3 is CASSFGDNGPGEQYF. The CDR3 nucleotides read TGCGCCAGCAGCTTTGGGGACAACGGCCCCGGCGAGCAGTACTTC.